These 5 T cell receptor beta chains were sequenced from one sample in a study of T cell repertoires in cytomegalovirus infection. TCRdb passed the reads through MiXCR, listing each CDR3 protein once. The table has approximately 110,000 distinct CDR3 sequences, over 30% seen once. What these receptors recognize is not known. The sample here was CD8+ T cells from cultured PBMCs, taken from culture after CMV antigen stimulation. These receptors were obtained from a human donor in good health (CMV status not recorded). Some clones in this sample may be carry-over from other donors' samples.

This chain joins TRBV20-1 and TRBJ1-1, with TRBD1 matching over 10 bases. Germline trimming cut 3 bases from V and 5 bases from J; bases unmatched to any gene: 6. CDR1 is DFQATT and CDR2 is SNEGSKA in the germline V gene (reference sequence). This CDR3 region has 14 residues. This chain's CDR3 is CSASRTGGSTEAFF. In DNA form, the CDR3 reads TGCAGTGCTAGCCGGACAGGGGGGTCGACTGAAGCTTTCTTT.

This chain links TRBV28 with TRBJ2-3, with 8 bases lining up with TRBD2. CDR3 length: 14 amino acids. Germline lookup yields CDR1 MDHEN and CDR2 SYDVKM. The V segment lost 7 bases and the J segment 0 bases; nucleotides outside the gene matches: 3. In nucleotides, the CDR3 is TGTGCCAGCATAGCGGGGATGAGCACAGATACGCAGTATTTT. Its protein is CASIAGMSTDTQYF.

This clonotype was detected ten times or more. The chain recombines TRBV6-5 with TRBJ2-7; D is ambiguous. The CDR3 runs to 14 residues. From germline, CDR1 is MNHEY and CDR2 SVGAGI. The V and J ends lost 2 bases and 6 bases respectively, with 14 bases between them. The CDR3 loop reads CASSYVSGVPEQYF. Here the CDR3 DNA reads TGTGCCAGCAGTTACGTCTCGGGCGTGCCCGAGCAGTACTTC.

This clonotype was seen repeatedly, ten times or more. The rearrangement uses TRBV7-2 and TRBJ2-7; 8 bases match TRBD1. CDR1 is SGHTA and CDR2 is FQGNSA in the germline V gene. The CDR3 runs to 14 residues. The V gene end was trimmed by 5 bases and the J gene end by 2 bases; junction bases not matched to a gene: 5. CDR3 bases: TGTGCCAGCAGCCCAGGGGGCGGACCCTACGAGCAGTACTTC. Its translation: CASSPGGGPYEQYF.

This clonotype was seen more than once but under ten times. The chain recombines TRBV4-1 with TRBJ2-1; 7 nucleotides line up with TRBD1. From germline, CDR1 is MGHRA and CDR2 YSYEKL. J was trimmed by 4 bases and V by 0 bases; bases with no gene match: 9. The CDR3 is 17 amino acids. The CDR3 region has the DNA TGCGCCAGCAGCCAAGATGTTTGGGGACAGATTTACAATGAGCAGTTCTTC. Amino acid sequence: CASSQDVWGQIYNEQFF.